This is a list of T cell receptor beta chains from one sample in a study of blood T cells in healthy people across ages. TCRdb called the 5' RACE reads again in MiXCR, with one record for every CDR3 protein. The table has under 800,000 distinct CDR3 sequences, 35% to 45% seen once; the top ten hold 20% to 25%. The sequencing input was blood. The receptors stem from a woman between 55 and 75 years old in good health. Both conserved end residues are part of each CDR3. A D gene is named only where the DNA matches it firmly. Not every row has a clone size; where given, it reads once, few, many or a size class.

D gene	J gene	V gene	clone size	CDR3 protein	CDR3 DNA
TRBD2	TRBJ2-7	TRBV6-2/TRBV6-3	many	CASSSLAGEQYF	TGTGCCAGCAGTTCACTAGCGGGAGAGCAGTACTTC
TRBD2	TRBJ2-3	TRBV7-3	few	CASSPSGRSTDTQYF	TGTGCCAGCAGTCCTAGCGGGCGTAGCACAGATACGCAGTATTTT
TRBD1	TRBJ2-1	TRBV10-3	.	CAIRAGTGNNEQFF	TGTGCCATCAGAGCCGGGACAGGAAACAATGAGCAGTTCTTC
.	TRBJ2-7	TRBV7-9	.	CASSLGPESRYEQYF	TGTGCCAGCAGCTTAGGACCGGAGTCAAGATACGAGCAGTACTTC
TRBD1	TRBJ1-2	TRBV27	many	CASGTVLGYTF	TGTGCCAGCGGGACAGTCCTAGGCTACACCTTC
TRBD1	TRBJ2-6	TRBV12-3/TRBV12-4	.	CASSVYPDRGLSEATVLTF	TGTGCCAGCAGTGTCTATCCCGACAGGGGGCTCAGTGAGGCCACCGTCCTGACTTTC
.	TRBJ2-5	TRBV7-8	.	CASSLVRLAPQETQYF	TGTGCCAGCAGCTTAGTTCGGCTAGCGCCTCAAGAGACCCAGTACTTC
.	TRBJ1-5	TRBV28	.	CASSSGGDGNQPQHF	TGTGCCAGCAGTTCGGGAGGGGACGGCAATCAGCCCCAGCATTTT
TRBD2	TRBJ2-3	TRBV27	.	CASSHLAGSRTDTQYF	TGTGCCAGCAGTCACTTAGCGGGAAGTCGAACAGATACGCAGTATTTT
TRBD1	TRBJ2-7	TRBV18	.	CASSPQDRGNYEQYF	TGTGCCAGCTCACCACAGGACAGGGGGAACTACGAGCAGTACTTC
TRBD1	TRBJ1-2	TRBV7-9	many	CASSLIEGGGDGYTF	TGTGCCAGCAGCCTTATCGAGGGAGGGGGCGACGGCTACACCTTC
.	TRBJ1-1	TRBV7-2	.	CASSLTRSGDTEAFF	TGTGCCAGCAGCTTAACGAGATCCGGGGACACTGAAGCTTTCTTT
.	TRBJ2-7	TRBV9	few	CASSVDGGVSYEQYF	TGTGCCAGCAGCGTAGATGGCGGGGTCTCCTACGAGCAGTACTTC
.	TRBJ2-3	TRBV7-9	many	CASSRSGGGRTDTQYF	TGTGCCAGCAGCCGCTCGGGCGGCGGGCGCACAGATACGCAGTATTTT
.	TRBJ2-3	TRBV6-2/TRBV6-3	.	CASSSQGNTQYF	TGTGCCAGCAGTTCACAGGGAAATACGCAGTATTTT
.	TRBJ2-7	TRBV18	.	CASSPGTHTTYEQYF	TGTGCCAGCTCACCCGGGACCCATACTACCTACGAGCAGTACTTC
.	TRBJ2-7	TRBV20-1	.	CSATRASRSNEQYF	TGCAGTGCTACAAGGGCTAGCAGGAGCAATGAGCAGTACTTC
.	TRBJ2-2	TRBV4-1	few	CASSQDPGTIGGSTGELFF	TGCGCCAGCAGCCAAGATCCGGGGACTATCGGGGGCTCCACCGGGGAGCTGTTTTTT
TRBD1	TRBJ2-5	TRBV15	few	CATSRGDSDRGRETQYF	TGTGCCACCAGCAGAGGGGACTCGGACAGGGGGCGAGAGACCCAGTACTTC
TRBD2	TRBJ2-3	TRBV24-1	few	CATSDFRGSGSSDTQYF	TGTGCCACCAGTGATTTCCGAGGTAGCGGGAGTTCGGATACGCAGTATTTT
TRBD2	TRBJ2-5	TRBV12-3/TRBV12-4	few	CASSSQSGSQETQYF	TGTGCCAGCAGTTCCCAAAGCGGGAGTCAAGAGACCCAGTACTTC
TRBD2	TRBJ2-1	TRBV11-2	.	CASSLDWGTITRNEQFF	TGTGCCAGCAGCTTAGACTGGGGGACTATCACCAGGAATGAGCAGTTCTTC
.	TRBJ2-4	TRBV18	few	CASSPLDIQNIQYF	TGTGCCAGCTCACCACTCGATATTCAAAACATTCAGTACTTC
TRBD1	TRBJ2-1	TRBV20-1	.	CSAPDRGSSYNEQFF	TGCAGTGCTCCCGACAGGGGGAGCTCCTACAATGAGCAGTTCTTC
.	TRBJ2-7	TRBV20-1	.	CSVHINDLPYEQYF	TGCAGTGTTCACATTAACGACTTGCCCTACGAGCAGTACTTC
TRBD2	TRBJ2-1	TRBV11-1	once	CASSLQREGREQFF	TGTGCCAGCAGCTTACAGCGGGAGGGCCGGGAGCAGTTCTTC
.	TRBJ2-5	TRBV29-1	.	CSVETNTLETQYF	TGCAGCGTTGAAACTAACACCCTTGAGACCCAGTACTTC
TRBD2	TRBJ2-3	TRBV25-1	once	CASSEGGGETDTQYF	TGTGCCAGCAGTGAAGGCGGGGGGGAAACAGATACGCAGTATTTT